This T cell receptor (beta chain) was identified in a study of cytomegalovirus exposure and HLA in healthy donors. Whole-study findings and limits: Testing in vitro showed three CMV-associated chains specific for CMV antigens. It is likely that the observed cluster of highly shared sequence variants was a sequencing artifact. Certain indistinguishable V segments, among them TRBV6-2 and TRBV6-3, were excluded.

This CDR3 region has 16 residues. The V and J ends lost 4 bases and 0 bases, in that order; junction bases with no gene match: 6. The germline gives CDR1 SGDLS, CDR2 YYNGEE. In regard to this clone: What it recognizes is unknown.

Vbeta (60) and Jbeta (13) primers were used in the PCR. Assay used: immunoSEQ multiplex PCR; TCRdb lists only in-frame clones, some missing. The profile shows 200,000 or so clones, 80% to 85% of them singletons. The specimen was PBMCs. The chain links TRBV9 to TRBJ2-1; 8 bases align to TRBD2. The clonotype originates from a woman aged 18-29 years in good health and CMV-seronegative. The CDR3 DNA follows: TGTGCCAGCAGCCTTAGCGGGGCTAGCTCCTACAATGAGCAGTTCTTC. It is translated as CASSLSGASSYNEQFF.